The source of this TCR beta chain is a study of beta chain features in type 1 diabetes (dated by TCRdb to the late 2010s). About the study as a whole: Mean age, gender distribution, total cell number and subset yield were not different between patients and healthy donors. A total of over 90,000,000 sorted cells were examined across all samples, and a strong correlation was observed between cell number per subset and RNA yield. The study compared TCRB repertoires of sorted circulating CD4+ T cell subsets between recently diagnosed type 1 diabetes patients and matched healthy donors. Whereas all 30 or so donors provided naive and central memory subsets, regulatory and stem cell-like memory subsets were isolated from just 8 patients and about eight healthy donors. What the research found in general, with its limitations: Shorter templates might be favored by PCR, yet because patient and control samples were amplified and corrected together, any such skew would affect both groups equally. Because cDNA was sequenced instead of genomic DNA, activated cells with high expression could be over-represented, although the groups did not differ in activation or CD3 levels. Only small numbers of individuals were included in the HLA sub-analyses, which left unresolved whether HLA type had any influence on TCRB rearrangement. Naive, central memory and regulatory TCRB repertoires appeared to be more alike among patients than among healthy donors. Patients with type 1 diabetes made fewer insertions and deleted more nucleotides at VDJ recombination sites, implying thymic rearrangement abnormalities. A moderate but significant shortening of TCRB CDR3 length was observed in type 1 diabetes patients in all four CD4+ subsets.

CDR1 and CDR2, looked up from the germline V gene, are SNHLY and FYNNEI. V loses 2 bases of germline sequence and J loses 4 bases, and the interval between the two ends is 9 bases. The CDR3 starts with the cysteine, ends with the phenylalanine, and has 13 residues. This entry keeps only the CDR3 DNA: 39 bases, framed from base 1. The High Capacity cDNA Reverse Transcription Kit was used to reverse transcribe all of the isolated RNA, meaning that expressed TCRB transcripts were what got sequenced. Naive, central memory and regulatory T cell samples underwent deep immunoSEQ sequencing, averaging around 3.7 million total reads per sample. Sorted cells were lysed in RLT buffer, and RNA was extracted using DNase-treated RNeasy Micro or Mini kits according to cell number. Each cell subset was processed separately to prevent cross-contamination, with patient and healthy donor samples processed together. Using the immunoSEQ multiplex PCR, TCRB sequences were amplified from cDNA into 87-bp fragments spanning the CDR3 region. Sequencing of the amplicons was performed on the Illumina HiSeq platform. From the authors' description of their analysis: PCR bias was corrected computationally using synthetic template baselines, and reads within Hamming distance 2 were collapsed, with unmergeable singletons discarded. Reads were aligned against IMGT to assign V, D and J genes, CDR3 length and insertions or deletions at six rearrangement sites. Within each subset, clonotype counts were normalized to the number of sorted cells before true diversity and Gini coefficients were calculated with the tcR R package. The overlap coefficient, calculated on TCRB nucleotide sequences, was used to measure repertoire sharing. Out-of-frame TCRB sequences from naive cells were analyzed as a proxy for the pre-selection repertoire. TCRdb limited this immuneACCESS table to in-frame rearrangements with V and J called. A share of clones is missing; checked studies link under half to unresolved V genes, and the rest is unexplained. V, J and clone size are taken as reported in that table, and D and trimming were inferred from the DNA itself. The sample includes 350,000 to 400,000 clones, with around 16% observed a single time. The ten biggest clones cover 0.019% of the sample.

Concerning this clone itself: This receptor's antigen is unknown. Base qualities are missing; no much larger clone stands one base away.

From each donor, a single peripheral blood sample of 100 to 150 mL on average was drawn into heparinised tubes. A BD FACSAria II was used to sort naive, central memory, regulatory and stem cell-like memory CD4+ T cells with a panel that included CD45RO, CCR7, CD25, CD127, CD95 and CD27. Purity was above 98% for every sorted population. Right away, PBMCs were isolated by Lymphoprep density gradient centrifugation and were stained directly, with no culture step. To minimize batch effects, samples were stained and sorted in pairs, one healthy donor with one patient per experiment. This receptor was obtained from a woman between 18 and 30 years old in good health. The receptor chain draws on TRBV2 and TRBJ2-7, and possibly TRBD2, on 5 matching bases. Sequencing was carried out using naive CD4+ T cells from blood. The cell subset or site label of this sample denotes: true naive CD4+ T cells. The nucleotide sequence is TGTGCCAGCAGTGAACGGGGTCTTTACGAGCAGTACTTC. Its translation is CASSERGLYEQYF.